A selection of T cell receptor beta chains follows, all from one sample in a study of response to subunit inactivated influenza vaccine. TCRdb re-derived calls from the RT-PCR reads in MiXCR, one entry per CDR3 protein. The data contain under 500,000 distinct CDR3 sequences, roughly 9.7% of them seen just once; the ten biggest clones take up 9.5% to 15%. The starting material was PBMCs from blood, obtained more than 35 days after vaccination. These receptors all come from a man aged 50 to 59 who received an inactivated influenza vaccine. CDR3s include the opening cysteine and the closing phenylalanine or tryptophan. Fields, in order: clone size, D gene, J gene, V gene, CDR3 length, CDR3 protein, CDR3 DNA. A D gene is named only where the DNA matches it firmly. Size is stated for part of the rows, as once, few or many counts, or as a class when the clone is expanded.

clone size: few; D gene: TRBD1; J gene: TRBJ2-1; V gene: TRBV7-9; CDR3 length: 12; CDR3 protein: CASSLASGQDSF; CDR3 DNA: TGTGCCAGCAGCTTAGCGAGCGGACAGGATAGTTTC
clone size: few; D gene: -; J gene: TRBJ1-4; V gene: TRBV7-2; CDR3 length: 16; CDR3 protein: CASILDLTGINEKLFF; CDR3 DNA: TGTGCCAGCATCTTAGACTTGACAGGCATAAATGAAAAACTGTTTTTT
clone size: many; D gene: TRBD2; J gene: TRBJ2-3; V gene: TRBV20-1; CDR3 length: 14; CDR3 protein: CSVPGLARTDTQYF; CDR3 DNA: TGCAGTGTACCGGGACTAGCGCGGACAGATACGCAGTATTTT
clone size: -; D gene: TRBD1; J gene: TRBJ2-3; V gene: TRBV7-2; CDR3 length: 16; CDR3 protein: CASSLVPGQGSPLEYF; CDR3 DNA: TGTGCCAGCAGCTTAGTACCGGGACAGGGCTCACCCCTGGAGTATTTT
clone size: -; D gene: -; J gene: TRBJ1-5; V gene: TRBV7-2; CDR3 length: 14; CDR3 protein: CASTSRDSNQPQHF; CDR3 DNA: TGTGCCAGCACGTCCCGGGACAGCAATCAGCCCCAGCATTTT
clone size: few; D gene: TRBD1; J gene: TRBJ2-6; V gene: TRBV20-1; CDR3 length: 16; CDR3 protein: CSALPRQGFGANVLTF; CDR3 DNA: TGCAGTGCCCTACCGAGACAGGGGTTTGGGGCCAACGTCCTGACTTTC
clone size: many; D gene: -; J gene: TRBJ2-4; V gene: TRBV7-2; CDR3 length: 15; CDR3 protein: CASSLRMGDKNIQYF; CDR3 DNA: TGTGCCAGCAGCTTAAGGATGGGAGACAAAAACATTCAGTACTTC
clone size: -; D gene: -; J gene: TRBJ1-1; V gene: TRBV18; CDR3 length: 13; CDR3 protein: CASSSARDTEAFF; CDR3 DNA: TGTGCCAGCTCATCAGCAAGGGACACTGAAGCTTTCTTT
clone size: few; D gene: -; J gene: TRBJ1-2; V gene: TRBV19; CDR3 length: 14; CDR3 protein: CASSHMPANYGYTF; CDR3 DNA: TGTGCCAGTAGTCATATGCCAGCTAACTATGGCTACACCTTC
clone size: few; D gene: TRBD1; J gene: TRBJ2-7; V gene: TRBV15; CDR3 length: 14; CDR3 protein: CATSPRDRGIEQYF; CDR3 DNA: TGTGCCACCAGCCCCCGGGACAGGGGAATCGAGCAGTACTTC
clone size: many; D gene: -; J gene: TRBJ2-3; V gene: TRBV10-3; CDR3 length: 11; CDR3 protein: CATTGTDTQYF; CDR3 DNA: TGTGCCACTACAGGGACAGATACGCAGTATTTT
clone size: -; D gene: -; J gene: TRBJ2-3; V gene: TRBV6-5; CDR3 length: 14; CDR3 protein: CASSSGRGTDTQYF; CDR3 DNA: TGTGCCAGCAGTTCTGGCCGGGGCACAGATACGCAGTATTTT
clone size: many; D gene: -; J gene: TRBJ1-4; V gene: TRBV10-3; CDR3 length: 12; CDR3 protein: CAIGRAEEKLFF; CDR3 DNA: TGTGCCATCGGCAGGGCGGAGGAAAAACTGTTTTTT
clone size: -; D gene: TRBD2; J gene: TRBJ2-5; V gene: TRBV18; CDR3 length: 14; CDR3 protein: CASSPTREEGTQYF; CDR3 DNA: TGTGCCAGCTCACCGACCCGGGAGGAGGGGACCCAGTACTTC
clone size: few; D gene: -; J gene: TRBJ2-7; V gene: TRBV4-3; CDR3 length: 15; CDR3 protein: CASSQQQGFSYEQYF; CDR3 DNA: TGCGCCAGCAGCCAACAACAGGGATTCTCCTACGAGCAGTACTTC
clone size: -; D gene: -; J gene: TRBJ1-5; V gene: TRBV12-3/TRBV12-4; CDR3 length: 14; CDR3 protein: CASTTGSRAQPQHF; CDR3 DNA: TGTGCCAGTACCACAGGTTCCAGGGCCCAGCCCCAGCATTTT
clone size: many; D gene: TRBD1; J gene: TRBJ2-3; V gene: TRBV5-5; CDR3 length: 17; CDR3 protein: CASSLPPGGYGTDTQYF; CDR3 DNA: TGTGCCAGCAGCTTGCCGCCAGGGGGATATGGCACAGATACGCAGTATTTT
clone size: few; D gene: -; J gene: TRBJ2-4; V gene: TRBV7-6; CDR3 length: 13; CDR3 protein: CASSLEAKNIQYF; CDR3 DNA: TGTGCCAGCAGCCTCGAAGCCAAAAACATTCAGTACTTC
clone size: few; D gene: -; J gene: TRBJ1-2; V gene: TRBV20-1; CDR3 length: 11; CDR3 protein: CSAIRNYGYTF; CDR3 DNA: TGCAGTGCTATAAGGAACTATGGCTACACCTTC
clone size: -; D gene: -; J gene: TRBJ1-5; V gene: TRBV27; CDR3 length: 12; CDR3 protein: CASSLPLLAQHF; CDR3 DNA: TGTGCCAGCAGTTTGCCCCTTTTGGCCCAGCATTTT
clone size: -; D gene: TRBD2; J gene: TRBJ2-1; V gene: TRBV12-3/TRBV12-4; CDR3 length: 16; CDR3 protein: CASSLASSGALGEQFF; CDR3 DNA: TGTGCCAGCAGTTTAGCGTCTAGCGGGGCCCTGGGAGAGCAGTTCTTC
clone size: -; D gene: -; J gene: TRBJ2-7; V gene: TRBV7-2; CDR3 length: 14; CDR3 protein: CASSPSLVAYEQYF; CDR3 DNA: TGTGCCAGCAGCCCCAGCTTGGTCGCCTACGAGCAGTACTTC
clone size: -; D gene: TRBD1; J gene: TRBJ1-1; V gene: TRBV20-1; CDR3 length: 14; CDR3 protein: CSARDFQGADEAFF; CDR3 DNA: TGCAGTGCTAGAGATTTTCAGGGGGCTGATGAAGCTTTCTTT
clone size: -; D gene: -; J gene: TRBJ2-5; V gene: TRBV27; CDR3 length: 14; CDR3 protein: CASSLTGRGETQYF; CDR3 DNA: TGTGCCAGCAGTTTGACGGGCAGGGGAGAGACCCAGTACTTC
clone size: many; D gene: TRBD1; J gene: TRBJ2-1; V gene: TRBV6-2/TRBV6-3; CDR3 length: 15; CDR3 protein: CASSPQGSSYNEQFF; CDR3 DNA: TGTGCCAGCTCACCACAGGGGAGCTCCTACAATGAGCAGTTCTTC
clone size: few; D gene: TRBD1; J gene: TRBJ2-2; V gene: TRBV20-1; CDR3 length: 16; CDR3 protein: CSARGTGGESTGELFF; CDR3 DNA: TGCAGTGCTAGAGGAACAGGGGGCGAAAGCACCGGGGAGCTGTTTTTT
clone size: few; D gene: -; J gene: TRBJ2-6; V gene: TRBV6-2/TRBV6-3; CDR3 length: 14; CDR3 protein: CASSTGNLVGVLTF; CDR3 DNA: TGTGCCAGCAGTACCGGGAACCTTGTGGGCGTCCTGACTTTC
clone size: many; D gene: -; J gene: TRBJ2-7; V gene: TRBV12-3/TRBV12-4; CDR3 length: 13; CDR3 protein: CASSFGTSYEQYF; CDR3 DNA: TGTGCCAGCAGTTTCGGCACATCCTACGAGCAGTACTTC
clone size: few; D gene: TRBD1; J gene: TRBJ2-1; V gene: TRBV4-3; CDR3 length: 15; CDR3 protein: CASSQTDRALNEQFF; CDR3 DNA: TGCGCCAGCAGCCAAACGGACAGGGCTTTAAATGAGCAGTTCTTC
clone size: few; D gene: TRBD1; J gene: TRBJ1-5; V gene: TRBV11-1; CDR3 length: 18; CDR3 protein: CASSLAWGTDQSNQPQHF; CDR3 DNA: TGTGCCAGCAGCTTAGCATGGGGGACAGACCAAAGCAATCAGCCCCAGCATTTT
clone size: few; D gene: TRBD1; J gene: TRBJ1-2; V gene: TRBV12-3/TRBV12-4; CDR3 length: 15; CDR3 protein: CASSFGQGADYGYTF; CDR3 DNA: TGTGCCAGCAGTTTCGGCCAGGGGGCGGACTATGGCTACACCTTC
clone size: -; D gene: -; J gene: TRBJ2-3; V gene: TRBV6-2/TRBV6-3; CDR3 length: 15; CDR3 protein: CASSYDSRSTDTQYF; CDR3 DNA: TGTGCCAGCAGTTACGACAGCCGAAGCACAGATACGCAGTATTTT
clone size: few; D gene: TRBD1; J gene: TRBJ1-2; V gene: TRBV4-3; CDR3 length: 15; CDR3 protein: CASSQETGAKWGYTF; CDR3 DNA: TGCGCCAGCAGCCAAGAGACAGGGGCCAAGTGGGGCTACACCTTC
clone size: few; D gene: -; J gene: TRBJ2-3; V gene: TRBV7-3; CDR3 length: 12; CDR3 protein: CASSTGRVGQYF; CDR3 DNA: TGTGCCAGCAGTACCGGACGGGTGGGTCAGTATTTT
clone size: many; D gene: -; J gene: TRBJ2-7; V gene: TRBV28; CDR3 length: 11; CDR3 protein: CATLGQYEQYF; CDR3 DNA: TGTGCCACCCTCGGACAGTACGAGCAGTACTTC
clone size: -; D gene: -; J gene: TRBJ1-2; V gene: TRBV20-1; CDR3 length: 14; CDR3 protein: CSASLTGTYYGYTF; CDR3 DNA: TGCAGTGCTAGTTTAACAGGAACCTACTATGGCTACACCTTC
clone size: many; D gene: -; J gene: TRBJ2-1; V gene: TRBV20-1; CDR3 length: 11; CDR3 protein: CSVLRVNEQFF; CDR3 DNA: TGCAGTGTACTAAGGGTCAATGAGCAGTTCTTC
clone size: few; D gene: -; J gene: TRBJ2-7; V gene: TRBV5-6; CDR3 length: 13; CDR3 protein: CASSWGATYEQYF; CDR3 DNA: TGTGCCAGCAGCTGGGGGGCTACCTACGAGCAGTACTTC
clone size: few; D gene: -; J gene: TRBJ2-7; V gene: TRBV28; CDR3 length: 12; CDR3 protein: CASRIRRDEQYF; CDR3 DNA: TGTGCCAGCAGAATACGGAGGGACGAGCAGTACTTC
clone size: few; D gene: -; J gene: TRBJ2-1; V gene: TRBV5-1; CDR3 length: 14; CDR3 protein: CASSLANPGNEQFF; CDR3 DNA: TGCGCCAGCAGCTTGGCTAACCCGGGGAATGAGCAGTTCTTC
clone size: -; D gene: -; J gene: TRBJ2-1; V gene: TRBV5-1; CDR3 length: 16; CDR3 protein: CASSPVGGLKNNEQFF; CDR3 DNA: TGCGCCAGCAGCCCCGTTGGGGGCCTGAAGAACAATGAGCAGTTCTTC
clone size: many; D gene: TRBD2; J gene: TRBJ2-7; V gene: TRBV29-1; CDR3 length: 12; CDR3 protein: CSASGGENEQYF; CDR3 DNA: TGCAGCGCGAGCGGGGGGGAAAACGAGCAGTACTTC
clone size: few; D gene: TRBD1; J gene: TRBJ2-7; V gene: TRBV11-2; CDR3 length: 14; CDR3 protein: CASSLTGGLNEQYF; CDR3 DNA: TGTGCCAGCAGCTTGACAGGGGGCCTAAACGAGCAGTACTTC
clone size: many; D gene: TRBD2; J gene: TRBJ2-1; V gene: TRBV7-9; CDR3 length: 15; CDR3 protein: CASSLRTSLGVEQFF; CDR3 DNA: TGTGCCAGCAGCTTAAGGACTAGCTTGGGCGTTGAGCAGTTCTTC
clone size: few; D gene: -; J gene: TRBJ2-2; V gene: TRBV7-6; CDR3 length: 16; CDR3 protein: CASSLGLALGAGELFF; CDR3 DNA: TGTGCCAGCAGCTTAGGGTTGGCTTTGGGAGCCGGGGAGCTGTTTTTT
clone size: -; D gene: -; J gene: TRBJ1-5; V gene: TRBV5-8; CDR3 length: 15; CDR3 protein: CASSLVFAVGQPQHF; CDR3 DNA: TGTGCCAGCAGCTTGGTATTCGCGGTCGGTCAGCCCCAGCATTTT
clone size: -; D gene: -; J gene: TRBJ2-2; V gene: TRBV15; CDR3 length: 15; CDR3 protein: CATSRGGRAAGELFF; CDR3 DNA: TGTGCCACCAGCAGAGGGGGACGGGCGGCCGGGGAGCTGTTTTTT
clone size: few; D gene: TRBD1; J gene: TRBJ2-7; V gene: TRBV7-2; CDR3 length: 15; CDR3 protein: CASSLLDRGGYEQYF; CDR3 DNA: TGTGCCAGCAGCTTATTGGACAGGGGTGGCTACGAGCAGTACTTC
clone size: -; D gene: TRBD2; J gene: TRBJ2-2; V gene: TRBV4-2; CDR3 length: 17; CDR3 protein: CASSRGTSGIHTGELFF; CDR3 DNA: TGTGCCAGCAGCAGAGGGACTAGCGGGATCCACACCGGGGAGCTGTTTTTT
clone size: few; D gene: TRBD1; J gene: TRBJ2-2; V gene: TRBV12-3/TRBV12-4; CDR3 length: 15; CDR3 protein: CASKPGTGVTGELFF; CDR3 DNA: TGTGCCAGCAAACCCGGGACAGGGGTCACCGGGGAGCTGTTTTTT
clone size: -; D gene: -; J gene: TRBJ1-2; V gene: TRBV21-1; CDR3 length: 15; CDR3 protein: CASSMVPSANYGYTF; CDR3 DNA: TGTGCCAGCAGCATGGTTCCCTCCGCTAACTATGGCTACACCTTC
clone size: -; D gene: -; J gene: TRBJ2-5; V gene: TRBV30; CDR3 length: 13; CDR3 protein: CAWSLRGLETQYF; CDR3 DNA: TGTGCCTGGAGTCTCCGGGGCCTAGAGACCCAGTACTTC
clone size: -; D gene: TRBD1; J gene: TRBJ1-5; V gene: TRBV6-2/TRBV6-3; CDR3 length: 16; CDR3 protein: CASSSVRTGKNQPQHF; CDR3 DNA: TGTGCCAGCAGTTCGGTCCGGACAGGGAAAAATCAGCCCCAGCATTTT
clone size: few; D gene: -; J gene: TRBJ2-2; V gene: TRBV5-1; CDR3 length: 16; CDR3 protein: CASSLAPGQNTGELFF; CDR3 DNA: TGCGCCAGCAGCTTGGCCCCGGGACAGAACACCGGGGAGCTGTTTTTT
clone size: -; D gene: TRBD2; J gene: TRBJ2-5; V gene: TRBV11-2; CDR3 length: 17; CDR3 protein: CASSPQLAGGTGETQYF; CDR3 DNA: TGTGCCAGCAGCCCACAATTAGCGGGGGGAACGGGAGAGACCCAGTACTTC
clone size: few; D gene: -; J gene: TRBJ1-5; V gene: TRBV12-3/TRBV12-4; CDR3 length: 15; CDR3 protein: CASSPRGQGTGAQHF; CDR3 DNA: TGTGCCAGCAGTCCTCGCGGTCAGGGGACCGGGGCCCAGCATTTT
clone size: -; D gene: TRBD2; J gene: TRBJ2-6; V gene: TRBV12-3/TRBV12-4; CDR3 length: 17; CDR3 protein: CASSKGLAGAGANVLTF; CDR3 DNA: TGTGCCAGCAGTAAGGGACTAGCGGGGGCTGGGGCCAACGTCCTGACTTTC
clone size: few; D gene: -; J gene: TRBJ2-5; V gene: TRBV20-1; CDR3 length: 11; CDR3 protein: CSARWGETQYF; CDR3 DNA: TGCAGTGCTAGGTGGGGAGAGACCCAGTACTTC
clone size: -; D gene: -; J gene: TRBJ2-5; V gene: TRBV20-1; CDR3 length: 12; CDR3 protein: CSAVQGGETQYF; CDR3 DNA: TGCAGTGCTGTACAGGGTGGGGAGACCCAGTACTTC